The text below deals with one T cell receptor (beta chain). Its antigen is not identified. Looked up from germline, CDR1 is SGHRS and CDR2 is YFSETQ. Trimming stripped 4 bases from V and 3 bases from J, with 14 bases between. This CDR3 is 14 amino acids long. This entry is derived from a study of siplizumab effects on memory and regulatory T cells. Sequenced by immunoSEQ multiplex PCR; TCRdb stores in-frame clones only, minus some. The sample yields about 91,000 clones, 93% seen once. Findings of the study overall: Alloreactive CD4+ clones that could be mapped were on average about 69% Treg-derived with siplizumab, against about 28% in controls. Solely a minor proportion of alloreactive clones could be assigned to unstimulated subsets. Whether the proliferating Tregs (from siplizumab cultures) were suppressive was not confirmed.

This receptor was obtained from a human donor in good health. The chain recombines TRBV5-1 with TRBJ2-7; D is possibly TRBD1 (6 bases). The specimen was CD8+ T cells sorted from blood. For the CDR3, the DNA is TGCGCCAGCAGCCACCCGGACAGAATCTACGAGCAGTACTTC. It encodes CASSHPDRIYEQYF.